Below are 12 T cell receptor beta chains sequenced from a single sample in a study of T cells in localized non-small cell lung cancer. The repertoire was sequenced with immunoSEQ multiplex PCR; TCRdb's copy has only in-frame clones and lacks some. The sample includes 3,400 or so clones, under 30% of them seen just once. The sequencing here drew on lung tumor tissue, taken before any cancer treatment. These receptors all come from a male donor at least 60 years old with stage I lung adenocarcinoma.

This chain connects TRBV18 to TRBJ2-2, with D perhaps TRBD1 (6 bases). V shed 3 bases and J shed 4 bases, with 27 bases lying between them. This CDR3 has 20 residues. CDR1 KGHSH and CDR2 LQKENI come from the germline V gene. CDR3 coding DNA: TGTGCCAGCTCACCCCAATGGGCCACAGGGAATAAGATAACCACCGGGGAGCTGTTTTTT. Its protein is CASSPQWATGNKITTGELFF.

The chain links TRBV2 to TRBJ2-5; TRBD2 aligns across 9 bases. J gave up 7 bases and V 1 base, and 7 bases lay outside the gene matches. Germline CDR1 SNHLY, CDR2 FYNNEI. This CDR3 spans 15 amino acids. CDR3 sequence reads: CASSEGGSGGGTQYF. The CDR3 DNA follows: TGTGCCAGCAGTGAAGGGGGTAGCGGGGGTGGGACCCAGTACTTC.

This clone is labeled as medium-sized (0.01 to 0.1%). The rearrangement uses TRBV12-5 and TRBJ1-1; unclear D gene. Germline V gene data show CDR1 as LGHNT and CDR2 as FRNRAP. The CDR3 spans 15 residues. The CDR3 region has the DNA TGTGCCAGCGAGCGAACGTGGTCTAGGGACACTGAAGCTTTCTTT. Protein sequence: CASERTWSRDTEAFF.

This clone came up a few times. The chain couples TRBV28 to TRBJ1-2; a possible D gene is TRBD1 (5 bases). The V gene's germline CDR1 is MDHEN and CDR2 SYDVKM. The V and J ends lost 3 bases and 3 bases respectively, with 5 bases between them. This CDR3 region has 12 residues. This chain's CDR3 is CASSLGDYGYTF. CDR3 in DNA: TGTGCCAGCAGTTTGGGGGACTATGGCTACACCTTC.

The V call is TRBV11-3, the J call TRBJ2-1; the D call may be TRBD1 or TRBD2 (7 bases each). With 2 bases removed from V and 6 bases from J, the gap between germline ends came to 14 bases. The CDR3 contains 15 residues. Germline lookup yields CDR1 SGHNT and CDR2 YENEEA. CDR3 nucleotides: TGTGCCAGCAGCTTACAGGGGGGGGCCGGCAATGAGCAGTTCTTC. Translated: CASSLQGGAGNEQFF.

This chain connects TRBV11-3 to TRBJ2-5, with 8 bases matching TRBD2. V trimming: 3 bases; J trimming: 3 bases; junction bases outside the gene matches: 6. CDR1 and CDR2 (germline): SGHNT, YENEEA. CDR3 length: 15 amino acids. CDR3 amino acids: CASSFYGGAEETQYF. As DNA, the CDR3 is TGTGCCAGCAGCTTTTACGGGGGGGCGGAAGAGACCCAGTACTTC.

This clone was detected a few times. This chain connects TRBV28 to TRBJ2-1, with D possibly matching TRBD2 (5 bases). V was cut by 4 bases and J by 5 bases, with 9 bases left in between. The CDR3 sequence is 13 residues long. From germline, CDR1 is MDHEN and CDR2 SYDVKM. The CDR3 protein is CASSSGLDNEQFF. As DNA, the CDR3 is TGTGCCAGCAGTTCAGGACTTGACAATGAGCAGTTCTTC.

The chain joins TRBV6-8 to TRBJ2-3; TRBD2 might be the D (6 bases). CDR1 and CDR2 from the germline V gene are MNHGY and SAAAGT. CDR3 length: 13 residues. Trimming stripped 7 bases from V and 6 bases from J, with 14 bases between. CDR3 coding DNA: TGTGCCAGCACCCAAATACGGGGGGATACGCAGTATTTT. Translation gives CASTQIRGDTQYF.

On this clone: Compared with germline, one end of the junction differs, possibly owing to a read error. This chain joins TRBV11-3 and TRBJ2-1; D might be TRBD2 (6 bases). The germline V gene has CDR1 SGHNT and CDR2 YENEEA. The CDR3 is 16 residues long. CDR3 protein: CASSLMAAGIGNEQFF. The DNA for the CDR3 is TGTGCTAGCAGCCTTATGGCCGCGGGGATCGGAAATGAGCAGTTCTTC. The whole variable domain, filled in from reference TRBV11-3 and TRBJ2-1, reads EAGVVQSPRYKIIEKKQPVAFWCNPISGHNTLYWYLQNLGQGPELLIRYENEEAVDDSQLPKDRFSAERLKGVDSTLKIQPAELGDSAVYLCASSLMAAGIGNEQFFGPGTRLTVL.

The rearrangement joins TRBV15 to TRBJ2-2, with TRBD2 identical over 11 bases. Germline CDR1 and CDR2: LNHNV and YYDKDF (reference sequence). With V trimmed by 4 bases and J by 4 bases, 2 bases remained unmatched. There are 15 residues in the CDR3. The CDR3 sequence is CATSTGLAGTGELFF. Written as DNA, the CDR3 is TGTGCCACCAGCACAGGACTAGCGGGCACCGGGGAGCTGTTTTTT.

The chain couples TRBV9 to TRBJ1-3; D remains ambiguous. This CDR3 is built from 15 residues. V was pared by 3 bases and J by 1 base, with 11 bases between. Germline CDR1 and CDR2: SGDLS and YYNGEE. This CDR3 is CASSAPPQSGNTIYF. In nucleotides, the CDR3 is TGTGCCAGCAGCGCCCCACCGCAGTCTGGAAACACCATATATTTT.

This chain joins TRBV11-3 and TRBJ2-1, with TRBD1 as a possible D gene (5 bases). The V end lost 1 base, the J end lost 3 bases, and 10 bases lay between the germline ends. The CDR3 has 15 residues. Germline V lookup: CDR1 SGHNT, CDR2 YENEEA. This chain's CDR3 is CASSLGSGNYNEQFF. CDR3 nucleotides: TGTGCCAGCAGCTTAGGTTCAGGGAACTACAATGAGCAGTTCTTC.